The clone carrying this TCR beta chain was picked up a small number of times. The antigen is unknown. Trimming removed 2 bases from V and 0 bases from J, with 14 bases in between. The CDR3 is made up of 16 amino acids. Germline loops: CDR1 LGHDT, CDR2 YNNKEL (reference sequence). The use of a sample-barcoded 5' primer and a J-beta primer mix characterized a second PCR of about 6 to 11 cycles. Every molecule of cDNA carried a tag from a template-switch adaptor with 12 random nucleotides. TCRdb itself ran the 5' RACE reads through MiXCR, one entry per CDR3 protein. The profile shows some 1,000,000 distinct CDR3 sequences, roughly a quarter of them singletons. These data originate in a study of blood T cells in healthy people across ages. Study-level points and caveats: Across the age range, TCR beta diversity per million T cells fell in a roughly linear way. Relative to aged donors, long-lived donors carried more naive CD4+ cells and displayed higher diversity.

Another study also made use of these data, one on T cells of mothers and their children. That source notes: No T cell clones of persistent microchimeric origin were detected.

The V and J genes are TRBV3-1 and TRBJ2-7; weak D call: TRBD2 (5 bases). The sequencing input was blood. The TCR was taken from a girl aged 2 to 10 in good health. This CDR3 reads CASSQSHPGNSYEQYF. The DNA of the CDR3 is TGTGCCAGCAGCCAAAGTCATCCCGGGAACTCCTACGAGCAGTACTTC.